Presented here are 3 T cell receptor beta chains from one specimen sequenced in a study of cytomegalovirus exposure and HLA in healthy donors (dated by TCRdb to the late 2010s). The library was prepared using the immunoSEQ multiplex PCR assay. For the multiplex PCR, a mixture combining 60 forward primers for TCR Vbeta segments and 13 reverse primers for TCR Jbeta segments was used. This immuneACCESS table, as held by TCRdb, lists in-frame sequences with V and J called but not all clones. Of the missing ones, under half trace to an unresolved V gene in checked studies; the others have no known cause. This sample gives around 110,000 clones in total; approximately 81% of them show up just once. Together, the top ten hold 3% to 5% of the sample. Input material: PBMCs. The receptors shown here come from a young woman in good health and CMV-seronegative.

V gene TRBV23-1 combines with J gene TRBJ2-7, with 10 positions matching TRBD1. TRBV23-1 is marked as an open reading frame, function uncertain. The ends lost 7 bases at V and 2 bases at J; junction bases unmatched: 2. CDR3 size: 13 residues. The CDR3 region has the DNA TGCGCCAGCACCGGACAGGGGGCCTACGAGCAGTACTTC. Its translation is CASTGQGAYEQYF.

This chain joins TRBV5-1 and TRBJ1-2; possible D gene TRBD1, 5 bases. In germline, CDR1 is SGHRS, CDR2 YFSETQ. This CDR3 has 14 amino acids. V lost 1 base to trimming and J lost 3 bases, with 10 bases between them. CDR3 DNA sequence: TGCGCCAGCAGCTTGATAGGGGTGGACTATGGCTACACCTTC. Translating it yields CASSLIGVDYGYTF.

This chain uses TRBV27 with TRBJ2-7; D possibly corresponds to TRBD2 (6 bases). Germline V lookup: CDR1 MNHEY, CDR2 SMNVEV (reference sequence). This CDR3 region has 17 residues. Deletions cut 5 bases from V and 3 bases from J, with 23 bases between. CDR3: CASSLQSGVGGFYEQYF. DNA for the CDR3: TGTGCCAGCAGTCTCCAATCGGGGGTCGGTGGGTTCTACGAGCAGTACTTC.